Described below is a single T cell receptor (beta chain) sequence and its context. This specimen comes from a study of blood T cell repertoires in COVID-19. About the research overall: Samples came from the United States, Italy and Spain, spanning acute and convalescent COVID-19. T cells, B-cell-depleted T cells, or PBMCs supplied cDNA or gDNA.

Researchers sorted participants into cohorts using their self-reported clinical history. In the original analysis: Amplified reference gene primers provided the basis for estimating nucleated cell counts. TCRdb keeps only in-frame clones here, not all; method: immunoSEQ multiplex PCR. The DNA was the basis for D and trimming; V, J and clone size are from that table. The data contain under 250,000 clones, 82% of them singletons. The CDR3 spans 11 residues. From germline, CDR1 is MNHEY and CDR2 SVGAGI. Trimming removed 5 bases from V and 8 bases from J, with 7 bases in between. The material sequenced was PBMCs or T cells enriched from blood (not recorded which). This chain uses TRBV6-5 with TRBJ2-1; D is uncertain. The source is a woman aged 60-75 years who had recovered from COVID-19. CDR3 in amino acids: CASSQQDEQFF. The CDR3, as DNA: TGTGCCAGCAGTCAGCAGGATGAGCAGTTCTTC.